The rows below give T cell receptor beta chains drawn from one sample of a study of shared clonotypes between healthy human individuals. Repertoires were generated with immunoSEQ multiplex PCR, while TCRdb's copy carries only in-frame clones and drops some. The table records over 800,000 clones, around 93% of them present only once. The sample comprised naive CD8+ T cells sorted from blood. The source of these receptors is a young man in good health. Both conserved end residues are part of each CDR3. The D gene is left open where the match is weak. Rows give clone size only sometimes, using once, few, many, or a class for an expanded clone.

TGTGCCAGCAGCCCCCCCCTAACTAGTCAAGAGACCCAGTACTTC,CASSPPLTSQETQYF,TRBJ2-5,-,TRBV7-9,-
TGTGCTAGTGGCCAGATGGGGGGTGAGCAGTTCTTC,CASGQMGGEQFF,TRBJ2-1,-,TRBV12-5,few
TGTGCCAGCAGTGAGCTTGGGGCTAGCGGGAGAGTTTACATTCAGTACTTC,CASSELGASGRVYIQYF,TRBJ2-4,TRBD2,TRBV2,-
TGTGCCAGCAGTGAGGACAGGGGTTCGCGCAATGAGCAGTTCTTC,CASSEDRGSRNEQFF,TRBJ2-1,TRBD1,TRBV6-1,-
TGCAGCGTTGATGGGGGGGGTTTAAATGAGCAGTTCTTC,CSVDGGGLNEQFF,TRBJ2-1,TRBD2,TRBV29-1,-
TGCGCCAGCAGCTTGTCGGGACTAGACTACAATGAGCAGTTCTTC,CASSLSGLDYNEQFF,TRBJ2-1,TRBD2,TRBV5-1,-
TGTGCCAGCAGCGCTTGGCCCACAGATACGCAGTATTTT,CASSAWPTDTQYF,TRBJ2-3,-,TRBV9,-
TGTGCCAGCAGCAATACAGGGGACTACGAGCAGTACTTC,CASSNTGDYEQYF,TRBJ2-7,TRBD1,TRBV7-2,-
TGTGCCACGACCTTTATCGGGTTCGCAGATACGCAGTATTTT,CATTFIGFADTQYF,TRBJ2-3,-,TRBV28,-
TGTGCCAGCAGCGGACCGGGACAGGGGCCATTCATTTCTGGGGCCAACGTCCTGACTTTC,CASSGPGQGPFISGANVLTF,TRBJ2-6,TRBD1,TRBV9,-
TGTGCCAGCAGGGTGGGTCAGCCCCAGCATTTT,CASRVGQPQHF,TRBJ1-5,-,TRBV2,-
TGTGCCAGCAGTTACGGCGTCGGGAATGAGCAGTTCTTC,CASSYGVGNEQFF,TRBJ2-1,-,TRBV6-5,-
TGTGCCAGCAGTTCGACGTATGAGCAGTTCTTC,CASSSTYEQFF,TRBJ2-1,-,TRBV27,-
TGTGCCAGTAGTATAGCCACAGGGAATCAGCCCCAGCATTTT,CASSIATGNQPQHF,TRBJ1-5,-,TRBV19,-
TGCGCCAGCAGCCCCCGGCATAATGAAAAACTGTTTTTT,CASSPRHNEKLFF,TRBJ1-4,-,TRBV4-1,-
TGTGCCTGGAGTGTAACGGGACTGAACACTGAAGCTTTCTTT,CAWSVTGLNTEAFF,TRBJ1-1,-,TRBV30,-
TGTGCCAGCAGCTTACAGGGGAGGTACGAGCAGTACTTC,CASSLQGRYEQYF,TRBJ2-7,-,TRBV13,-